This passage covers 17 T cell receptor beta chains from one sample sequenced in a study of tumor-infiltrating lymphocytes in primary liver carcinoma. The source material, about 18-31 mg of unsorted bulk tissue, was used to co-extract RNA and DNA. From 400 to 550 ng total RNA, TCR beta cDNA was generated with a primer in the constant region. A slightly modified ARM-PCR protocol with three nested multiplex PCR rounds produced these TCR beta libraries. Running approximately 10 cycles apiece, the first two PCR rounds relied on TRBV1-TRBV30 forward primers together with a C-beta reverse primer. TCRdb re-analysed the multiplex PCR reads in MiXCR, keeping a single row per CDR3 protein. The sample lists approximately 110,000 distinct CDR3 sequences, about 59% occurring once. The sample comprised liver tumor tissue from sampling region 1. Documented subset: tumor region T1, superior pole. All receptors come from a woman in her sixties or seventies with primary liver carcinoma and hepatitis B virus infection.

This clonotype was detected only once. V usage is TRBV14 and J usage is TRBJ1-1; D remains unclear. V was pared by 0 bases and J by 12 bases, with 17 bases between. The V gene's germline CDR1 is SGHDN and CDR2 FVKESK. CDR3 length: 14 amino acids. The CDR3 DNA follows: TGTGCCAGCAGCCAAGATTTCGCCGGCGTGGGAACTTTCTTT. Amino acid sequence: CASSQDFAGVGTFF.

This clonotype was observed many times. This chain uses TRBV6-8 with TRBJ2-7; TRBD1 agrees at 11 bases. There are 17 residues in the CDR3. CDR1 and CDR2 from the germline V gene are MNHGY and SAAAGT. The trim removed 4 bases at V and 1 base at J, leaving 9 bases unmatched. The chain's CDR3 is CASSCPGQGGPSYEQYF. The CDR3 bases are TGTGCCAGCAGTTGCCCGGGACAGGGGGGGCCTTCCTACGAGCAGTACTTC.

On this clonotype: Relative to the germline gene, one junction end is altered; a read error may explain this. The CDR3 region is CASGDLYEQCF. The CDR3 nucleotides are TGTGCCAGTGGGGACCTCTACGAGCAGTGCTTC. V is TRBV6-5 and J is TRBJ2-7; D is tentatively TRBD1 or TRBD2 (5 bases each). This CDR3 is built from 11 residues. CDR1 MNHEY and CDR2 SVGAGI come from the germline V gene.

This clonotype was seen many times. The rearrangement links TRBV6-1 to TRBJ1-5; TRBD1 is a possible D gene (5 bases). The CDR3 has 14 amino acids. CDR1 MNHNS and CDR2 SASEGT come from the germline V gene. Between the trimmed V and J ends, which lost 10 bases and 3 bases, there was a span of 16 bases. The CDR3 loop reads CATRRDPDNQPQHF. The CDR3 nucleotides read TGTGCCACGCGCCGGGACCCTGACAATCAGCCCCAGCATTTT.

This clonotype was seen repeatedly, ten times or more. The CDR3 DNA reads TGTGCCAGCAGCCCGGACAGGTCCCTCGAGCAGTACTTC. It encodes CASSPDRSLEQYF. The chain couples TRBV11-1 to TRBJ2-7; 7 bases match TRBD1. V was clipped by 5 bases and J by 6 bases; unmatched bases: 7. The CDR3 covers 13 residues. CDR1 is SGHAT, CDR2 FQDESV, per germline (reference sequence).

This clonotype was detected a few times. A read error may explain this, as a much larger clone is one base away. The V gene is TRBV12-5, the J gene TRBJ1-1, with D tentatively TRBD1 (5 bases). The germline V gene has CDR1 LGHNT and CDR2 FRNRAP. This CDR3 has 15 amino acids. Written as DNA, the CDR3 is TGTGTTAGTGGTTTGTGGCAGGGAGGGACCCGTGAAGCTTTCTTT. Translating gives CVSGLWQGGTREAFF.

The gene calls are TRBV13 and TRBJ2-2, with 7 bases that match TRBD2. This CDR3 is 17 amino acids long. J lost 2 bases, V lost 3 bases, and 9 bases had no gene match. Germline V gene lookup returns CDR1 PRHDT and CDR2 FYEKMQ (reference sequence). CDR3 coding DNA: TGTGCCAGCAGCTTGTCGAGCGGGATAGGCAACACCGGGGAGCTGTTTTTT. It specifies CASSLSSGIGNTGELFF.

V usage is TRBV14 and J usage is TRBJ2-2, with D unresolved. V gave up 6 bases and J gave up 6 bases, with 14 bases separating them. The CDR3 totals 14 residues. CDR1 is SGHDN, CDR2 FVKESK, per germline. The CDR3 reads CASRAQPNSGELFF. The CDR3 DNA sequence: TGTGCCAGCAGGGCCCAACCTAACTCCGGGGAGCTGTTTTTT.

The chain links TRBV30 to TRBJ2-6; D is unresolved. The ends were cut back, 4 bases at V and 4 bases at J, with 5 bases in the middle. The CDR3 is made up of 12 amino acids. The germline V gene has CDR1 GTSNPN and CDR2 SVGIG (reference sequence). Here the CDR3 reads CAWKTGANVLTF. The CDR3 region has the DNA TGTGCCTGGAAGACGGGGGCCAACGTCCTGACTTTC.

V and J are TRBV28 and TRBJ1-5, with TRBD1 matching over 10 bases. The trim removed 6 bases at V and 2 bases at J, leaving 7 bases unmatched. The CDR3 has 16 residues. The germline CDR1 and CDR2 sequences are MDHEN and SYDVKM. The CDR3: CASRKTGTGGNQPQHF. CDR3 nucleotides: TGTGCCAGCAGAAAGACTGGGACAGGGGGCAATCAGCCCCAGCATTTT.

V is TRBV5-1 and J is TRBJ2-3; 7 nucleotides align to TRBD2. The germline gives CDR1 SGHRS, CDR2 YFSETQ. The CDR3 loop spans 14 amino acids. V shed 2 bases and J 5 bases; nucleotides not matched to a gene: 5. The CDR3 spells CASSLAGIIDTQYF. The DNA for the CDR3 is TGCGCCAGCAGCTTAGCGGGAATCATAGATACGCAGTATTTT.

In this sample, this clonotype turned up once. The chain recombines TRBV11-3 with TRBJ2-1, with 13 bases matching TRBD2. V lost 11 bases, J lost 7 bases, and 11 bases stayed unmatched. Germline CDR1 is SGHNT and CDR2 is YENEEA. This CDR3 contains 15 residues. The CDR3 DNA reads TGTGCCGACAGCAGGACTAGCGGGAGTGGGAATGAGCAGTTCTTC. Protein sequence: CADSRTSGSGNEQFF.

The chain uses TRBV11-2 and TRBJ1-1; D call uncertain. Per germline, CDR1 SGHAT and CDR2 FQNNGV. The CDR3 runs 13 residues. DNA for the CDR3: TGTGGCAACAGCCTCGGGCTTAACACTGAAGCTTTCTTT. Translation gives CGNSLGLNTEAFF.

On this clonotype itself: The CDR3 ends on some other residue instead of the conserved phenylalanine or tryptophan, so this is likely a read error. The chain uses TRBV10-3 and TRBJ2-2; D might be TRBD2 (7 bases). Per the germline V gene, CDR1 is ENHRY and CDR2 is SYGVKD. The CDR3 has 15 amino acids. The CDR3 coding sequence is TGTGCCATCAGTGAAGGCGGGGGCGACACTGGGGAGCTGTTTTCT. This codes for CAISEGGGDTGELFS.

This clonotype turned up a few times. The CDR3 loop is CASSLGGVAEAFF. CDR3 DNA: TGTGCCAGCAGCTTGGGGGGCGTGGCTGAAGCTTTCTTT. This chain joins TRBV7-9 and TRBJ1-1; tentatively, D is TRBD1 (6 bases). V shed 3 bases and J shed 6 bases, with 11 bases lying between them. Germline loops: CDR1 SEHNR, CDR2 FQNEAQ (reference sequence). The CDR3 runs 13 residues. Full variable domain (missing parts from reference TRBV7-9 and TRBJ1-1): DTGVSQNPRHKITKRGQNVTFRCDPISEHNRLYWYRQTLGQGPEFLTYFQNEAQLEKSRLLSDRFSAERPKGSFSTLEIQRTEQGDSAMYLCASSLGGVAEAFFGQGTRLTVV.

As for this clonotype: This may be a read error: a much more frequent sequence differs by one nucleotide. This chain uses TRBV6-1 with TRBJ1-2, with D tentatively TRBD1 (6 bases). The CDR3 totals 15 residues. V was clipped by 1 base and J by 5 bases, with 14 bases between them. The germline V gene has CDR1 MNHNS and CDR2 SASEGT. CDR3 amino acids: CASSEEQGFRYGYTF. The CDR3, as DNA: TGTGCCAGCAGTGAAGAGCAGGGGTTTCGGTATGGCTACACCTTC.

As concerns this clonotype: One end of the junction fails to match germline, which may point to a read error. This chain links TRBV11-2 with TRBJ1-1; tentatively, D is TRBD1 (5 bases). Germline CDR1 is SGHAT and CDR2 is FQNNGV. The CDR3 totals 13 residues. The CDR3 here is CVSNLEPEGRAFF. The CDR3 DNA follows: TGTGTCAGCAACTTAGAGCCGGAGGGGAGAGCTTTCTTT.